Each of the 22 T cell receptor beta chains below was sequenced from the same sample in a study of somatic mutations in cytotoxic T cells in rheumatoid arthritis. Profiled with immunoSEQ multiplex PCR; TCRdb holds only in-frame clones, not every one. The sample lists about 6,700 clones, less than 75% occurring once. What was sequenced was CD8+ T cells sorted from blood. The receptors shown here come from a middle-aged man in good health.

V and J are TRBV4-2 and TRBJ2-3; possible D gene TRBD2, 5 bases. The CDR3 runs to 17 residues. The germline V gene has CDR1 LGHNA and CDR2 YNFKEQ. V was pared by 0 bases and J by 4 bases, with 17 bases between. The chain's CDR3 is CASSQEVPRVDSDTQYF. The CDR3 DNA follows: TGTGCCAGCAGCCAAGAAGTACCCCGGGTGGACTCAGATACGCAGTATTTT.

The chain links TRBV27 to TRBJ2-1, with 8 bases aligning to TRBD2. Germline V gene lookup returns CDR1 MNHEY and CDR2 SMNVEV (reference sequence). J gave up 9 bases and V 6 bases, and 10 bases lay outside the gene matches. This CDR3 comprises 14 residues. For the CDR3, the DNA is TGTGCCAGCAGGGTGGCGGGAGGATGGGGTGAGCAGTTCTTC. The encoded protein is CASRVAGGWGEQFF.

The chain has TRBV7-2 and TRBJ2-1; TRBD2 matches at 10 bases. V was pared by 4 bases and J by 9 bases, with 9 bases of the junction left unmatched. Germline CDR1 reads SGHTA; CDR2 reads FQGNSA. This CDR3 has 15 amino acids. CDR3 nucleotide sequence: TGTGCCAGCAGCTCGAGCGGGGGGGCCGAGGTTGAGCAGTTCTTC. Its translation is CASSSSGGAEVEQFF.

The CDR3, as DNA: TGTGCCAGCAGTGACGGACTAGCGGGGGGGAATGAGCAGTTCTTC. It encodes CASSDGLAGGNEQFF. J is TRBJ2-1 and V is TRBV6-4, with 15 positions matching TRBD2. This CDR3 is built from 15 residues. V lost 2 bases, J lost 7 bases, and 0 bases stayed unmatched. CDR1 is MRHNA and CDR2 is SNTAGT in the germline V gene.

This clone counts as medium-sized. V and J are TRBV4-1 and TRBJ1-1; tentative D call: TRBD1 (5 bases). This CDR3 contains 17 residues. The germline V gene has CDR1 MGHRA and CDR2 YSYEKL. V lost 0 bases to trimming and J lost 0 bases, with 14 bases between them. CDR3 nucleotide sequence: TGCGCCAGCAGCCAAGACCTTCCCGGGACGGTGAACACTGAAGCTTTCTTT. This encodes CASSQDLPGTVNTEAFF.

The gene calls are TRBV5-1 and TRBJ2-7, with a weak D call TRBD1 (6 bases). V gave up 0 bases and J gave up 2 bases, with 9 bases separating them. Germline lookup yields CDR1 SGHRS and CDR2 YFSETQ. The CDR3 is made up of 14 amino acids. CDR3 sequence: CASSLDPGAYEQYV. The DNA of the CDR3 is TGCGCCAGCAGCTTGGACCCAGGGGCCTACGAGCAGTACGTC.

The rearrangement links TRBV25-1 to TRBJ2-5; D gene unclear. Trimming pared 2 bases from V and 10 bases from J, leaving 5 bases between. This CDR3 comprises 10 residues. Germline CDR1 is MGHDK and CDR2 is SYGVNS. As DNA, the CDR3 is TGTGCCAGCAGTGAAGGGCACCAGTACTTC. It encodes CASSEGHQYF.

This chain uses TRBV5-1 with TRBJ1-2, with 11 nucleotides matching TRBD1. CDR1 is SGHRS, CDR2 YFSETQ, per germline. The CDR3 is made up of 15 amino acids. V lost 4 bases, J lost 7 bases, and 9 bases stayed unmatched. In DNA, the CDR3 is TGCGCCAGCAGCCCCGATCCTGGGACAGGGGGTGGCTACACCTTC. Its translation is CASSPDPGTGGGYTF.

The CDR3 nucleotides read TGTGCCAGCAGCCTGGGGGCTAGCACCGGGGAGCTGTTTTTT. Translating it yields CASSLGASTGELFF. This chain connects TRBV27 to TRBJ2-2, with D perhaps matching TRBD1 (6 bases). The CDR3 length is 14 residues. Germline loops: CDR1 MNHEY, CDR2 SMNVEV (reference sequence). Trimming took off 6 bases at V and 4 bases at J, with 12 bases between the two ends.

The chain carries TRBV28 and TRBJ2-5; D may be TRBD1 (5 bases). CDR3 length equals 14 residues. V lost 5 bases and J lost 2, with 12 bases in between. Germline CDR1 MDHEN, CDR2 SYDVKM. CDR3 bases: TGTGCCAGCAGTCCTACAGGCTTTCAAGAGACCCAGTACTTC. Translated, it gives CASSPTGFQETQYF.

V and J are TRBV7-6 and TRBJ1-1; 7 positions match TRBD1. V lost 1 base to trimming and J lost 6 bases; unmatched junction nucleotides: 2. Per the germline V gene, CDR1 is SGHVS and CDR2 is FNYEAQ. This CDR3 spans 13 amino acids. CDR3 protein: CASSLGQGAEAFF. CDR3 DNA: TGTGCCAGCAGCTTAGGACAGGGAGCTGAAGCTTTCTTT.

CDR3 sequence (DNA): TGTGCCAGCAGCCTTTCGGCGGGGAGTAGTACAGATACGCAGTATTTT. The encoded protein is CASSLSAGSSTDTQYF. The chain uses TRBV7-9 and TRBJ2-3; TRBD2 is a possible D gene (6 bases). Trimming removed 5 bases at V and 3 bases at J, with 18 bases between. Germline assignment: CDR1 SEHNR and CDR2 FQNEAQ (reference sequence). This CDR3 is 16 amino acids long.

V and J are TRBV4-2 and TRBJ1-6, with D uncertain. The CDR3 loop spans 14 amino acids. Trimming removed 4 bases from V and 8 bases from J, with 12 bases in between. From germline, CDR1 is LGHNA and CDR2 YNFKEQ. CDR3 sequence (DNA): TGTGCCAGCAGCCGACCAAAAAAGGATTCACCCCTCCACTTT. This encodes CASSRPKKDSPLHF.

CDR3 in amino acids: CASSSWDRNQPQHF. CDR3 nucleotides: TGTGCCAGCAGCTCCTGGGACCGCAATCAGCCCCAGCATTTT. This chain uses TRBV9 with TRBJ1-5; a weak D match, TRBD1 (5 bases). V dropped 4 bases and J dropped 2 bases, with 10 bases sitting between them. Per the germline V gene, CDR1 is SGDLS and CDR2 is YYNGEE. This CDR3 has 14 amino acids.

The rearrangement joins TRBV5-6 to TRBJ1-1, with 10 bases aligning to TRBD1. CDR1 is SGHDT, CDR2 YYEEEE, per germline. This CDR3 has 14 amino acids. J gave up 5 bases and V 4 bases, and 5 bases lay outside the gene matches. CDR3 residues: CASSLTGGLTEAFF. DNA for the CDR3: TGTGCCAGCAGCCTGACAGGGGGCTTGACTGAAGCTTTCTTT.

The chain recombines TRBV11-3 with TRBJ2-7; 10 bases map to TRBD1. Trimming at V came to 4 bases and at J to 4 bases, leaving 13 bases not matched to a gene. The CDR3 has 17 residues. Germline CDR1 and CDR2: SGHNT and YENEEA. CDR3 sequence reads: CASSYKPAGTGEYEQYF. The CDR3 coding sequence is TGTGCCAGCAGCTATAAGCCGGCGGGGACAGGGGAGTACGAGCAGTACTTC.

The chain combines TRBV9 with TRBJ2-7, with a possible D match to TRBD2 (6 bases). The germline CDR1 and CDR2 sequences are SGDLS and YYNGEE. The CDR3 spans 15 residues. V was shortened by 3 bases and J by 3 bases, with 16 bases between the two germline ends. In DNA form, the CDR3 reads TGTGCCAGCAGCGCCGAGGGTGGAGGGGTCTACGAGCAGTACTTC. Residues: CASSAEGGGVYEQYF.

This clone showed up just a few times. The chain carries TRBV7-9 and TRBJ2-7; 11 bases are shared with TRBD1. Germline V lookup: CDR1 SEHNR, CDR2 FQNEAQ (reference sequence). The CDR3 extends over 15 amino acids. The V segment lost 1 base and the J segment 7 bases; nucleotides outside the gene matches: 6. CDR3 DNA: TGTGCCAGCAGCTTAGGGACAGGGGGCGCGGAAGAGCAGTACTTC. Protein sequence: CASSLGTGGAEEQYF.

J is TRBJ2-7 and V is TRBV10-3; the match to TRBD2 covers 10 bases. From germline, CDR1 is ENHRY and CDR2 SYGVKD. The CDR3 spans 11 residues. V shed 8 bases, J shed 7 bases, and the junction held 2 bases outside the gene matches. DNA of the CDR3: TGTGCCATCTTACTAGCGGGGGAGCAGTACTTC. Amino acid sequence: CAILLAGEQYF.

The chain employs TRBV19 and TRBJ2-7, with D perhaps TRBD1 or TRBD2 (5 bases each). The germline V gene has CDR1 LNHDA and CDR2 SQIVND (reference sequence). Trimming pared 11 bases from V and 4 bases from J, leaving 27 bases between. The CDR3 is 16 amino acids. In DNA, the CDR3 is TGTGCCGGTCGCCTGGGGACGACGAAAGTCAGGTACGAGCAGTACGTC. This sequence encodes CAGRLGTTKVRYEQYV.

V is TRBV15 and J is TRBJ2-1, with TRBD1 matching 11 bases. Trimming at V came to 3 bases and at J to 1 base, leaving 2 bases not matched to a gene. Germline V gives CDR1 LNHNV, CDR2 YYDKDF (reference sequence). CDR3 size: 16 residues. The CDR3 nucleotides are TGTGCCACCAGCAGTGGGACAGGGGGATCCTACAATGAGCAGTTCTTC. Its protein is CATSSGTGGSYNEQFF. The variable domain in full, completed from reference TRBV15 and TRBJ2-1, reads DAMVIQNPRYQVTQFGKPVTLSCSQTLNHNVMYWYQQKSSQAPKLLFHYYDKDFNNEADTPDNFQSRRPNTSFCFLDIRSPGLGDTAMYLCATSSGTGGSYNEQFFGPGTRLTVL.

The chain employs TRBV2 and TRBJ1-1, with 7 bases fitting TRBD1. Germline V gene data show CDR1 as SNHLY and CDR2 as FYNNEI. With V trimmed by 6 bases and J by 13 bases, 8 bases remained unmatched. CDR3 length equals 11 residues. The CDR3 DNA reads as TGTGCCAGCAGGGATGACAGGGACGGTTTCTTT. Encoded protein: CASRDDRDGFF. Together with reference TRBV2 and TRBJ1-1, the CDR3 gives the full variable domain: EPEVTQTPSHQVTQMGQEVILRCVPISNHLYFYWYRQILGQKVEFLVSFYNNEISEKSEIFDDQFSVERPDGSNFTLKIRSTKLEDSAMYFCASRDDRDGFFGQGTRLTVV.